This TCR beta chain was documented in a study of cytomegalovirus exposure and HLA in healthy donors. Notes on the study in general: With further analysis later on, most CMV-associated TCR beta chains appeared HLA-restricted. Some 150 TCR beta chains were listed as cytomegalovirus-associated.

This CDR3 comprises 14 residues. Trimming removed 1 base at V and 0 bases at J, with 7 bases between. The germline gives CDR1 KGHSH, CDR2 LQKENI. The sample holds one count of this clone. The antigen is undetermined. Researchers ran the PCR with 60 Vbeta and 13 Jbeta primers. Libraries were prepared by immunoSEQ multiplex PCR; TCRdb keeps only in-frame clonotypes and omits some of them. The repertoire holds about 190,000 clones, with about 83% as singletons. This clonotype was sampled from a woman aged 25-40 years in good health and CMV-seropositive. The rearrangement uses TRBV18 and TRBJ2-7; D is unclear. The specimen was PBMCs. CDR3 nucleotides: TGTGCCAGCTCACCACTAACTGACTCCTACGAGCAGTACTTC. Residues: CASSPLTDSYEQYF. The complete variable domain, with remaining parts taken from reference TRBV18 and TRBJ2-7, reads NAGVMQNPRHLVRRRGQEARLRCSPMKGHSHVYWYRQLPEEGLKFMVYLQKENIIDESGMPKERFSAEFPKEGPSILRIQQVVRGDSAAYFCASSPLTDSYEQYFGPGTRLTVT.